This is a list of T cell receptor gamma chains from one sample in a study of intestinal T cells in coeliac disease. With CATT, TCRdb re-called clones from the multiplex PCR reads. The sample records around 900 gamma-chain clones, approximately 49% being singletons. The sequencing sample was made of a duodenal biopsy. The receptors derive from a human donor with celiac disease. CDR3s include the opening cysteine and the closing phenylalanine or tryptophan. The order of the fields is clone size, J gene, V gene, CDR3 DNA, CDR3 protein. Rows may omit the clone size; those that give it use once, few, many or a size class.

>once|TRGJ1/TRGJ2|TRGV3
TGTGCCACCTGGGACAGGGCGATTTCGGATAAGAAACTCTTT
CATWDRAISDKKLF
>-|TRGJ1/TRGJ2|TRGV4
TGTGCCACCTGGCCGAAGAAACTCTTT
CATWPKKLF
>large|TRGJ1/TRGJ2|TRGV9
TGTGCCTTGTGGGAGGTGTTGGGGGTCCGAACTGGTTATTATAAGAAACTCTTT
CALWEVLGVRTGYYKKLF
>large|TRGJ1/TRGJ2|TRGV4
TGTGCCACCGGCAAGTATTATTATAAGAAACTCTTT
CATGKYYYKKLF
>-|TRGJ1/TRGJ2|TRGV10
TGTGCTGCGTGGGATAGTCGGTATGAGAAACTCTTT
CAAWDSRYEKLF
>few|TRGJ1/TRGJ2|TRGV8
TGTGCACCTGGGCCCACCCCCGATTATTATAAGAAACTCTTT
CAPGPTPDYYKKLF
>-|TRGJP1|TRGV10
TGTGCTGCGTGGGATTTTGAGGTAAATGGTTGGTTCAAGATATTT
CAAWDFEVNGWFKIF
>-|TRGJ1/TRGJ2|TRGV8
TGTGCCACCTGGGGGTATTATTATTATAAGAAACTCTTT
CATWGYYYYKKLF
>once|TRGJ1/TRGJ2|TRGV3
TGTGCCACCTGGGACAGGACGATTTCGGATAAGAAACTCTTT
CATWDRTISDKKLF
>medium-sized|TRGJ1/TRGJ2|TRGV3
TGTGCCACCTGGGACAGGCAAGGCTCGCGGTATAAGAAACTCTTT
CATWDRQGSRYKKLF
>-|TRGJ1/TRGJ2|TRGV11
-
CTTVPAGLDKRLF
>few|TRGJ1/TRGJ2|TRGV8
TGTGCCACCTGGCCCACCCCCGATTATTATAAGAAACTCTTT
CATWPTPDYYKKLF
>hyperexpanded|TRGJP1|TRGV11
TGTGCCTGCTGGATTAGGCATTGGTATACCACTGGTTGGTTCAAGATATTT
CACWIRHWYTTGWFKIF
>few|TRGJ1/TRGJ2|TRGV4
TGTGCCCACCTGGGATGGGGTTATAAGAAACTCTTT
CAHLGWGYKKLF
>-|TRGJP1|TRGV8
TGTGCCACCTGGGACGAGGGTGGTTCCAAGATATTT
CATWDEGGSKIF
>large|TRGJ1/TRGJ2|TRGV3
TGTGCCACCTGGGACAGGCTTCATTATAAGAAACTCTTT
CATWDRLHYKKLF
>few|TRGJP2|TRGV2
TGTGCCACCCTGGGACGACCCTATAGTAGTGATTGGATCAAGACGTTT
CATLGRPYSSDWIKTF
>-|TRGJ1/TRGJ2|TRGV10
TGTGCTGCGTGGCCCTCCTTTAGGAAACTCTTT
CAAWPSFRKLF
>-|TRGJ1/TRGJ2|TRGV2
TGTGCCACCTGGGACGGCAAACTCTTT
CATWDGKLF
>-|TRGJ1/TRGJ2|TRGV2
TGTGCCGACCTGGGGGGGGTGGAAGTCTTT
CADLGGVEVF
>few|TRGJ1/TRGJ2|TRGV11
TGTGCCTGCTGGATTGTAGCCCCCAAGAAACTCTTT
CACWIVAPKKLF
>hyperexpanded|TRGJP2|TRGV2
TGTGCCACCTGGGACGGAGATTGGATCAAGACGTTT
CATWDGDWIKTF
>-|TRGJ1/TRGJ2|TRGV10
TGTGCTGCGTGGGATTGGGGGGCCGGCAAGAAACTCTTT
CAAWDWGAGKKLF
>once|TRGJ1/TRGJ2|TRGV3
TGTGCACCTGGGACCCCCTACGGGGGTAGTAAGAAACTCTTT
CAPGTPYGGSKKLF
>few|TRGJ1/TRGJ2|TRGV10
TGTGCTGCGTGGGATCCGACAGAGGTACCGAATTATTATAAGAAACTCTTT
CAAWDPTEVPNYYKKLF
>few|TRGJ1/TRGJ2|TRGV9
TGTGCCTTATGGGACGGTGAGCCGACGTTGTATAAGAAACTCTTT
CALWDGEPTLYKKLF
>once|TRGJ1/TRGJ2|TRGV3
TGTGCACCTAGGACAGGAGAAAATTATAAGAAACTCTTT
CAPRTGENYKKLF
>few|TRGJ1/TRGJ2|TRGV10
TGTGCTGCGTGGGATTGGGATAAGAAACTCTTT
CAAWDWDKKLF
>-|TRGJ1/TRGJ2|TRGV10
TGTGCTGGCGTGGGGGTGGGGGGTGTGTACTATTATAAGAAACTCTTT
CAGVGVGGVYYYKKLF
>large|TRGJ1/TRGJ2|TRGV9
TGTGCCTTGTGGGAGGATCATTATTATAAGAAACTCTTT
CALWEDHYYKKLF
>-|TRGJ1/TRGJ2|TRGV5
TGTGCCACCTGGGACAGGCTAAGATATTATAAGAAACTCTTT
CATWDRLRYYKKLF
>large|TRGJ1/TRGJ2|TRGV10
TGTGCTGCGTGGGATCATTATAAGAAACTCTTT
CAAWDHYKKLF
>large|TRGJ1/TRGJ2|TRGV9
TGTGCCTTGTGGGACCAGAAACTCTTT
CALWDQKLF
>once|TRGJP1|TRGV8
TGTGCCCACCTGGGACGAGGGTGGTTCAAGATATTT
CAHLGRGWFKIF
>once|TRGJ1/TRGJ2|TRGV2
TGTGCCACCGGGACGGGCCTAAGGAAACTCTTT
CATGTGLRKLF
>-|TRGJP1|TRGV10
TGTGCTGCGTGGGATTTGGAGAATGGTTGGTTCAAGATATTT
CAAWDLENGWFKIF
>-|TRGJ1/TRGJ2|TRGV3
TGTGCCACCTGGGACATGGCGATTTCGGATAAGAAACTCTTT
CATWDMAISDKKLF
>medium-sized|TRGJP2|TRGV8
TGTGCCACCTGGGATCCCCATTGGATCAAGACGTTT
CATWDPHWIKTF
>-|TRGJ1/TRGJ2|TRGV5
TGTGCCACCTGGGACAAGCTTAAGGATAAGAAACTCTTT
CATWDKLKDKKLF
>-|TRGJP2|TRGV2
TGTGCCACCTGGGACGGAGGTGTAGTCAAGACGTTT
CATWDGGVVKTF
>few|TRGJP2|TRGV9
TGTGCCTTGTGGAGTGCGGTGGGTAGTAGTGATTGGATCAAGACGTTT
CALWSAVGSSDWIKTF
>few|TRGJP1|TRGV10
TGTGCTGGCGTGGGACAGTATACCACTGGTTGGTTCAAGATATTT
CAGVGQYTTGWFKIF
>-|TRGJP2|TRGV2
TGTGCACCTGGACGGCAGGGTGGAAGTAGTGATTGGATCAAGACGTTT
CAPGRQGGSSDWIKTF
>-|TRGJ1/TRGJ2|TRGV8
TGTGCCACCTGGATAGTGGGGGGGTATAAGAAACTCTTT
CATWIVGGYKKLF